The T cell receptor (beta chain) described here comes from a study of breast tumors, draining lymph nodes, adjacent tissues. Samples came from axillary lymph nodes draining the breast cancer. This clonotype showed up many times. Its antigen remains unknown. Findings and caveats of the study: The lymph node origin of tumor T cells was framed as consistent with a hypothesis, not demonstrated. Tumor TCR diversity was below lymph nodes but above nontumor tissue.

TCRdb reprocessed the multiplex PCR reads with MiXCR, giving one entry per CDR3 protein. The sample consists of some 120,000 distinct CDR3 sequences, nearly 20% of them appearing once. This receptor was obtained from a female donor with breast cancer. Some clones in this sample may be carry-over from other donors' samples. Sequencing was done on a sample of axillary lymph node tissue.

CDR3 in amino acids: CASSLWGGNSNQPQHF. Written as DNA, the CDR3 is TGTGCCAGCAGTTTATGGGGGGGGAATAGCAATCAGCCCCAGCATTTT. The chain has TRBV12-3 or TRBV12-4 and TRBJ1-5; the D gene is possibly TRBD1 (5 bases). Trimming removed 2 bases at V and 0 bases at J, with 11 bases between. The CDR3 is 16 amino acids.